This TCR beta chain was captured in a study of blood T cell repertoires in COVID-19. Study in general: Samples representing acute and convalescent COVID-19 were sourced from the United States, Italy and Spain. The cDNA or gDNA used as material had been derived from T cells, B-cell-depleted T cells, or PBMCs.

CDR3 length: 15 amino acids. CDR1 is LNHDA, CDR2 SQIVND, per germline (reference sequence). The J segment lost 4 bases and the V segment lost 5 bases, leaving 9 bases of the junction unmatched. As originally analysed: Estimated nucleated cell counts came from reference gene primer amplification. Produced via immunoSEQ multiplex PCR; TCRdb's table is partial and in-frame only. V and J calls plus clone size are reproduced from that table; the DNA served to infer D and trimming. The table has about 46,000 clones, 85% to 90% seen once; the top ten hold 15%. The V and J genes are TRBV19 and TRBJ1-2, with 8 positions matching TRBD1. What was sequenced was peripheral blood. The sequence was obtained from a human donor in a cohort sampled during active COVID-19. The DNA for the CDR3 is TGTGCCAGTAGTCCAGAACCAGGGGGCGTCTATGGCTACACCTTC. This encodes CASSPEPGGVYGYTF.